This T cell receptor beta chain is from a study of beta chain features in type 1 diabetes. Looking at the study overall: In age, gender and cell yields, patients were similar to healthy donors. Broader study findings: Type 1 diabetes patients showed a moderate but significant shortening of TCRB CDR3s in all four CD4+ subsets. In type 1 diabetes patients, VDJ junctions had fewer insertions; deletions at these junctions were more frequent. There was no resolution here of whether HLA type influences TCRB rearrangement.

To note about this clone: Its antigen remains unknown.

CDR1 and CDR2 (germline): LNHDA, SQIVND (reference sequence). This CDR3 has 15 residues. The V end was cut by 5 bases, the J end by 4 bases, with 15 bases between. All of the isolated RNA was reverse transcribed, so expressed TCRB transcripts were sequenced. Some 3.6 million reads on average were seen across naive, central memory and regulatory T cell samples. Sequencing used immunoSEQ multiplex PCR; TCRdb keeps in-frame clones, though not all of them. This sample has more than 300,000 clones; around 9.7% occur once, and the top ten carry 1%. The origin of this receptor is a man younger than 40 with type 1 diabetes. The sample taken for sequencing was central memory CD4+ T cells from blood. This chain joins TRBV19 and TRBJ1-5; D is uncertain. CDR3 protein: CASSRSADFNQPQHF. DNA of the CDR3: TGTGCCAGTAGTCGCTCGGCAGATTTTAATCAGCCCCAGCATTTT. The full variable domain, rest sourced from reference TRBV19 and TRBJ1-5, is DGGITQSPKYLFRKEGQNVTLSCEQNLNHDAMYWYRQDPGQGLRLIYYSQIVNDFQKGDIAEGYSVSREKKESFPLTVTSAQKNPTAFYLCASSRSADFNQPQHFGDGTRLSIL.